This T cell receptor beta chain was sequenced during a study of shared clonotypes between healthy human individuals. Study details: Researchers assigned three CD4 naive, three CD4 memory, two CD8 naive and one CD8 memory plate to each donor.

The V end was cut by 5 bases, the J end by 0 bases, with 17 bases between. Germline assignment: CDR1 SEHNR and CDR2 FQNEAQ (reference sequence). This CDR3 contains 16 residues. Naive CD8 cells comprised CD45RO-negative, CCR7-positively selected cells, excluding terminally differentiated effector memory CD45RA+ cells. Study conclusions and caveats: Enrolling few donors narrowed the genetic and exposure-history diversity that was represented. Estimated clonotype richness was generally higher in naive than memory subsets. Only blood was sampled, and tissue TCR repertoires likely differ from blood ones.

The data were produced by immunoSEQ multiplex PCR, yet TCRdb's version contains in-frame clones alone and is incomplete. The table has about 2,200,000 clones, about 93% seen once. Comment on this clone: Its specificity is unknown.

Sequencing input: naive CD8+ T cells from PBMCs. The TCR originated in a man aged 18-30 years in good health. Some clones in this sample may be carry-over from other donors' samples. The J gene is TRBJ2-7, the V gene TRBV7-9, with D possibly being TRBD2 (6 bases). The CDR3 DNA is TGTGCCAGCAGCAACCCGGGACTGCCAAGCTCCTACGAGCAGTACTTC. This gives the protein CASSNPGLPSSYEQYF.